The 20 T cell receptor beta chains presented below share a single source sample, sequenced in a study of T-cell reconstitution after alpha-beta-depleted transplantation in children. Library preparation (for TCRbeta) was performed with unique molecular identifiers. Each CDR3 protein is one row after TCRdb ran MiXCR on the PCR reads. The sample lists about 610,000 distinct CDR3 sequences; over 9.5% were seen once. The sequencing used PBMCs from the stem cell graft donor, collected from the stem cell graft. The receptors were sampled from a human donor who donated a stem cell graft to a child with acute myeloid leukemia.

This clonotype was found many times. The chain joins TRBV3-1 to TRBJ1-1; D might be TRBD1 (6 bases). The germline V and J ends were trimmed by 6 bases and 1 base, with 12 bases remaining between them. CDR3 size: 14 residues. CDR1 and CDR2 from the germline V gene are LGHDT and YNNKEL (reference sequence). CDR3 DNA sequence: TGTGCCAGCAGTCAGGAAGGGGGGAACACTGAAGCTTTCTTT. Translating gives CASSQEGGNTEAFF.

This clonotype has a handful of counts. The J gene is TRBJ2-1, the V gene TRBV6-1; 9 positions agree with TRBD2. Germline loops: CDR1 MNHNS, CDR2 SASEGT. Trimming cost V 6 bases and J 10 bases; bases outside gene matches: 16. This CDR3 spans 16 amino acids. This CDR3 reads CASRVASGNTLGEQFF. The CDR3 bases are TGTGCCAGCAGGGTGGCTAGCGGGAACACCCTGGGGGAGCAGTTCTTC.

This clonotype was recorded a few times. The CDR3 region has the DNA TGCGCCAGCAGCTTGGCCATCGGGACTGCTTTTTTCCAAGAGACCCAGTACTTC. It translates to CASSLAIGTAFFQETQYF. The chain recombines TRBV5-1 with TRBJ2-5; tentative D call: TRBD2 (6 bases). The CDR3 covers 18 residues. V lost 0 bases and J lost 1, with 19 bases in between. CDR1 is SGHRS and CDR2 is YFSETQ in the germline V gene.

This chain uses TRBV12-3 or TRBV12-4 with TRBJ1-1, with TRBD1 matching over 8 bases. Trimming removed 6 bases from V and 4 bases from J; junction bases left unmatched: 10. The length of the CDR3 is 15 residues. The CDR3, as DNA: TGTGCCAGCAGCCCTACCACAGGGGGGGGCACTGAAGCTTTCTTT. This translates into CASSPTTGGGTEAFF.

Of note for this clonotype: This is likely a read error, given that the CDR3 carries no conserved phenylalanine or tryptophan at its end. The V gene is TRBV6-2 or TRBV6-3, the J gene TRBJ2-7, with D possibly being TRBD1 or TRBD2 (5 bases each). Germline V gene lookup returns CDR1 MNHEY and CDR2 SVGEGT. The V end lost 2 bases, the J end lost 2 bases, and 13 bases lay between the germline ends. This CDR3 comprises 15 residues. CDR3 loop: CASSYERGPPYEQYY. Here the CDR3 DNA reads TGTGCCAGCAGTTACGAAAGGGGACCGCCCTACGAGCAGTACTAC.

This clonotype showed up many times. This chain joins TRBV27 and TRBJ2-1, with TRBD1 matching 8 bases. Germline trimming cut 3 bases from V and 10 bases from J; bases unmatched to any gene: 11. Germline CDR1 MNHEY, CDR2 SMNVEV (reference sequence). The CDR3 loop spans 15 amino acids. CDR3 bases: TGTGCCAGCAGTTTCCGACAGGGGTATAGGGAGGAGCAGTTCTTC. This codes for CASSFRQGYREEQFF.

This clonotype was counted between two and nine times. The rearrangement uses TRBV20-1 and TRBJ2-2; 7 nucleotides agree with TRBD2. V lost 6 bases and J lost 5; bases outside the gene matches: 9. Germline assignment: CDR1 DFQATT and CDR2 SNEGSKA (reference sequence). The CDR3 runs 14 residues. The CDR3 DNA reads TGCAGTGCAGGGGAGGGTAGCGGGACCGGGGAGCTGTTTTTT. Protein: CSAGEGSGTGELFF.

This clonotype occurred a few times. The V and J genes are TRBV7-2 and TRBJ2-1, with D hard to call. Germline V gene sequence: CDR1 SGHTA, CDR2 FQGNSA. The V and J ends lost 2 bases and 0 bases respectively, with 5 bases between them. This CDR3 has 14 amino acids. The CDR3 loop reads CASSLTNSYNEQFF. The CDR3 DNA is TGTGCCAGCAGCTTAACTAACTCCTACAATGAGCAGTTCTTC.

In its sample, this clonotype was seen many times. This chain joins TRBV9 and TRBJ2-2; D is undetermined. The CDR3 runs 15 residues. Trimming shortened V by 0 bases and J by 4 bases, and 10 bases separated the two germline ends. Germline loops: CDR1 SGDLS, CDR2 YYNGEE. The CDR3 bases are TGTGCCAGCAGCGTAGAACCAACGAGCACCGGGGAGCTGTTTTTT. Residues: CASSVEPTSTGELFF.

This clonotype was observed many times. Mismatch with germline at one junction end may stem from a read error. The V call is TRBV20-1, the J call TRBJ2-1; D is unresolved. CDR3 length equals 14 residues. The germline V gene has CDR1 DFQATT and CDR2 SNEGSKA (reference sequence). The CDR3 protein is CSARDPRSYDEQFF. CDR3 DNA sequence: TGCAGTGCTAGAGATCCTCGATCCTACGATGAGCAGTTCTTC.

The chain joins TRBV28 to TRBJ2-4; D unresolved. This CDR3 region has 16 residues. Trimming pared 3 bases from V and 0 bases from J, leaving 12 bases between. Per the germline V gene, CDR1 is MDHEN and CDR2 is SYDVKM. The CDR3 here is CASSFGRYLAKNIQYF. The DNA of the CDR3 is TGTGCCAGCAGTTTCGGCAGGTACCTAGCCAAAAACATTCAGTACTTC.

This clonotype was counted a few times. The chain is built from TRBV20-1 and TRBJ2-1, with D possibly being TRBD1 (5 bases). Per germline, CDR1 DFQATT and CDR2 SNEGSKA (reference sequence). Trimming removed 1 base from V and 0 bases from J, with 13 bases in between. The CDR3 covers 16 residues. CDR3 protein: CSARGTKLSSYNEQFF. CDR3 nucleotide sequence: TGCAGTGCTAGAGGGACAAAACTGAGCTCCTACAATGAGCAGTTCTTC.

The V and J genes are TRBV24-1 and TRBJ2-1, with D possibly matching TRBD2 (6 bases). V gave up 5 bases and J gave up 4 bases, with 23 bases separating them. CDR3 size: 18 residues. The germline V gene has CDR1 KGHDR and CDR2 SFDVKD. CDR3 residues: CATSGSRGVADRYNEQFF. CDR3 DNA sequence: TGTGCCACCAGTGGGTCTCGCGGGGTAGCGGATCGATACAATGAGCAGTTCTTC.

The chain links TRBV5-1 to TRBJ2-7, with a possible D match to TRBD2 (7 bases). Trimming cost V 0 bases and J 4 bases, with 14 bases left between them. CDR3 length: 15 residues. Germline CDR1 SGHRS, CDR2 YFSETQ. The CDR3 DNA reads as TGCGCCAGCAGCTTGGCGGGGGGCGGATATTACGAGCAGTACTTC. This encodes CASSLAGGGYYEQYF. Filled out from reference TRBV5-1 and TRBJ2-7, the complete variable domain reads KAGVTQTPRYLIKTRGQQVTLSCSPISGHRSVSWYQQTPGQGLQFLFEYFSETQRNKGNFPGRFSGRQFSNSRSEMNVSTLELGDSALYLCASSLAGGGYYEQYFGPGTRLTVT.

This chain uses TRBV15 with TRBJ1-4, with a tentative D call TRBD1 (5 bases). V lost 6 bases to trimming and J lost 6 bases, with 20 bases between them. Germline V CDR1 and CDR2: LNHNV, YYDKDF (reference sequence). There are 16 residues in the CDR3. The DNA for the CDR3 is TGTGCCACCAGTACCAAGGAAGACAGACCTCATGAAAAACTGTTTTTT. Amino acid sequence: CATSTKEDRPHEKLFF.

The V and J genes are TRBV7-9 and TRBJ1-1, with D hard to call. Deletions cut 7 bases from V and 0 bases from J, with 6 bases between. The length of the CDR3 is 12 residues. The germline gives CDR1 SEHNR, CDR2 FQNEAQ (reference sequence). CDR3 loop: CASTRVNTEAFF. CDR3 bases: TGTGCCAGCACGCGGGTGAACACTGAAGCTTTCTTT.

CDR3 nucleotide sequence: TGCGCCAGCAGCCAAGGGACAGGGACGAACACTGAAGCTTTCTTT. Encoded protein: CASSQGTGTNTEAFF. The chain joins TRBV4-3 to TRBJ1-1; 8 bases fit TRBD1. The ends lost 1 base at V and 1 base at J; junction bases unmatched: 2. Germline V gene data show CDR1 as LGHNA and CDR2 as YSLEER. There are 15 residues in the CDR3.

This clonotype turned up a few times. V and J are TRBV27 and TRBJ2-1, with D perhaps matching TRBD2 (7 bases). V lost 4 bases, J lost 7 bases, and 17 bases lay in between. Germline CDR1 reads MNHEY; CDR2 reads SMNVEV (reference sequence). This CDR3 comprises 15 residues. CDR3 DNA sequence: TGTGCCAGCAGTTGGAGGGGGGAGGGCGAAAATGAGCAGTTCTTC. It encodes CASSWRGEGENEQFF.

The chain combines TRBV10-3 with TRBJ2-3, with TRBD2 identical over 8 bases. There are 16 residues in the CDR3. CDR1 ENHRY and CDR2 SYGVKD come from the germline V gene. V was clipped by 0 bases and J by 5 bases; unmatched bases: 7. CDR3 in DNA: TGTGCCATCAGTGAGTCTCCCCGGGAGGGTGAAGATACGCAGTATTTT. The encoded protein is CAISESPREGEDTQYF.

The rearrangement uses TRBV29-1 and TRBJ1-4, with D possibly matching TRBD1 (5 bases). Germline CDR1 reads SQVTM; CDR2 reads ANQGSEA. V was shortened by 4 bases and J by 8 bases, with 11 bases between the two germline ends. This CDR3 spans 12 amino acids. The CDR3 is CSVVTQGEKLFF. CDR3 in DNA: TGCAGCGTTGTGACCCAGGGAGAAAAACTGTTTTTT.